The clone carrying this T cell receptor beta chain was seen at least ten times. The antigen remains undetermined. TCRdb reprocessed the reads with MiXCR, giving one entry per CDR3 protein. The sample yields approximately 910,000 distinct CDR3 sequences, approximately 33% seen once. This sample is part of a study of T cell repertoires in cytomegalovirus infection. Whole-study context: Peptides in the study included HLA-C-restricted and HLA-B-restricted CMV epitopes. CMV infection together with matching HLA type was indicated by public TCR beta signatures.

CDR1 is SEHNR, CDR2 FQNEAQ, per germline (reference sequence). CDR3 length: 10 residues. Deletions cut 6 bases from V and 5 bases from J, with 3 bases between. General study results and limits: What dominated the ex vivo response were HLA-C-restricted CMV-specific TCR beta clonotypes. Summed frequency of public TCR beta families distinguished CMV carriers with the relevant HLA.

V is TRBV7-9 and J is TRBJ2-3; D remains ambiguous. The TCR originated in a human donor in good health (CMV status not recorded). Some clones in this sample may be carry-over from other donors' samples. Material: cultured CD8+ T cells from PBMCs, obtained from culture after CMV antigen stimulation. The CDR3 protein is CASRGDTQYF. The CDR3 DNA reads as TGTGCCAGCAGAGGAGATACGCAGTATTTT.